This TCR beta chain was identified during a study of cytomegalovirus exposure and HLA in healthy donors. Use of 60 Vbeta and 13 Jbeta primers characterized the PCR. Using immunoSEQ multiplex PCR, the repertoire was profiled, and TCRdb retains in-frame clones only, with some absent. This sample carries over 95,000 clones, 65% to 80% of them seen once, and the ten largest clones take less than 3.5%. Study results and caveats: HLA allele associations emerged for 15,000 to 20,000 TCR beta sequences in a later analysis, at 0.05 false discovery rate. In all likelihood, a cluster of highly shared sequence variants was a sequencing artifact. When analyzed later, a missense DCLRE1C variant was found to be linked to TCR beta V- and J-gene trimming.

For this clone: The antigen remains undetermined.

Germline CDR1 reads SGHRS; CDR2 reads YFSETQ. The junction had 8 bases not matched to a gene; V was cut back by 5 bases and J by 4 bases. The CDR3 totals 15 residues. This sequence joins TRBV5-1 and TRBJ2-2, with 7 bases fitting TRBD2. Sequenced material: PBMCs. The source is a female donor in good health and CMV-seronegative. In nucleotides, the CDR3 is TGCGCCAGCAGGTGGGAGGGGATGAGCACCGGGGAGCTGTTTTTT. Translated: CASRWEGMSTGELFF.